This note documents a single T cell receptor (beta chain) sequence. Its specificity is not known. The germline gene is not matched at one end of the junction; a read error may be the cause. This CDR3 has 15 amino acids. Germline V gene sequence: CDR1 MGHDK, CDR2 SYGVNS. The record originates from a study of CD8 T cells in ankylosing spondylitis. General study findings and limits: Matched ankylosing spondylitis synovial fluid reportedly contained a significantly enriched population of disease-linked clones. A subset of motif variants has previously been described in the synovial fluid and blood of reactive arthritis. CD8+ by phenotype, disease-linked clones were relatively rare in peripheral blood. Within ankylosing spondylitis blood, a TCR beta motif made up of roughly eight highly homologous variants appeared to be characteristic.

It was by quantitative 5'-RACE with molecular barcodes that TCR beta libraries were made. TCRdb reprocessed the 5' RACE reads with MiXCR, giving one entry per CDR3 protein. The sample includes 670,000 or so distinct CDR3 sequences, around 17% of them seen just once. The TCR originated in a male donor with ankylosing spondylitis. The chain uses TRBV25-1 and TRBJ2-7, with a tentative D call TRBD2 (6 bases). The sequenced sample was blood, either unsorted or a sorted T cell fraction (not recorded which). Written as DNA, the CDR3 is TGTGCCAGCAGTGATCTCCGAGGGGACTCCAACGAGCAGTACTTC. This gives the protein CASSDLRGDSNEQYF.